This T cell receptor beta chain originates from a study of beta chain features in type 1 diabetes. This clone was detected a few times. Reverse transcription of all isolated RNA meant that expressed TCRB transcripts were sequenced. The table came from immunoSEQ multiplex PCR; TCRdb's copy has only in-frame clones and leaves some out. The table records 680,000 or so clones, around 15% of them present only once. Germline V lookup: CDR1 SQVTM, CDR2 ANQGSEA. There are 13 residues in the CDR3. Trimming shortened V by 1 base and J by 6 bases, and 10 bases separated the two germline ends. The rearrangement links TRBV29-1 to TRBJ2-1; D is ambiguous. Sequencing used naive CD4+ T cells from blood. This TCR came from a man aged 18 to 35 in good health. The CDR3 nucleotides read TGCAGCGTTGAAGGCTGGAATTCCAATGAGCAGTTCTTC. Translated, it gives CSVEGWNSNEQFF.